Sequencing of this T cell receptor beta chain was carried out in a study of naive and memory T cell subsets. A UMI-containing oligonucleotide was joined by 3' ligation to the TCR cDNA template. RNA was extracted from roughly 2.5 ml of whole blood of healthy adults. Cells were not sorted; total RNA input targeted about 1 to 1000 ng. Germline V lookup: CDR1 SGHVS, CDR2 FNYEAQ. This CDR3 region has 15 residues. The junction had 2 bases not matched to a gene; V was cut back by 1 base and J by 0 bases. Amplification of ligated cDNA took four PCR rounds with SP2 and nested alpha and beta constant primers. A single record per CDR3 protein comes from TCRdb applying MiXCR to the 5' RACE reads. Of 58,000 or so distinct CDR3 sequences detected, over 6% appear once; the ten largest clones hold almost 10%. The sample holds many counts of this clonotype.

This chain uses TRBV7-6 with TRBJ1-1, with TRBD1 matching over 7 bases. This clonotype was sampled from a female donor in good health. The CDR3 nucleotides read TGTGCCAGCAGCTTAGAGGGGGCGGTGAACACTGAAGCTTTCTTT. This translates into CASSLEGAVNTEAFF.